This T cell receptor (beta chain) was recovered during a study of T cell responses to AZD1222 COVID-19 vaccine listed by TCRdb under 2021. For context, the study as a whole: A total of more than 230 trial participants underwent TCR sequencing, of whom about 200 had received two doses of AZD1222 and about 25 had received two doses of the MenACWY control vaccine. Enrollment into the trials was organized by age into subgroups of 18-55, 56-69 and 70-plus years, and those subgroups contained approximately 150, 30 and 60 TCR-sequenced participants, respectively. Broad study findings and their caveats: After two AZD1222 doses, both the breadth and the depth of spike-specific TCRs were significantly higher than at day 0 and than in MenACWY recipients. Because no day 14 peak-response samples were available, the repertoires could be characterized only after the peak T cell response. Only five or six AZD1222 recipients were SARS-CoV-2 seropositive at baseline, limiting conclusions about previously exposed vaccinees. The vaccine-associated CD4 TCRs covered the entire spike protein, and the dominant responses fell in regions 160-218 and 743-854. Nearly half of unique spike-specific TCRs reportedly recognized epitopes outside regions mutated in the B.1.351 and B.1.1.7 variants. The 56-69-year group was small, and its depth increase did not reach significance, likely because of low power. Participants were mostly white British, with more females than males. The authors suggested clonal diversity may have been underestimated.

The CDR3 regions of human TCRbeta chains were analyzed by immunosequencing. In the authors' own workflow: Repertoire TCRs were checked for matches against a reference library of SARS-CoV-2-specific TCRs that had been generated using the MIRA antigen-specificity platform. Breadth was defined as the fraction of unique TCRs that were SARS-CoV-2-associated, and depth was defined as the fraction of total T cells that were SARS-CoV-2-associated. Each spike-specific TCR was assigned to its reactive spike region and to a CD4 or CD8 class using the MIRA data. Log10-transformed breadth and depth values were compared by one-way ANOVA with Sidak's multiple comparisons tests. In TCRdb, the immuneACCESS table is reduced to in-frame sequences with V and J assigned. These tables do not hold every clone; where another copy was compared, an unresolved V gene accounts for under half, and the others remain unexplained. That table is the source of V, J and clone size, and D and trimming were worked out from the DNA. The sample profile shows tens of thousands of clones; 80% to 95% of them were found once. The top ten constitute around 8% of the sample.

The sample's time point label, decoded: about 28 days (+/-7) after the second vaccine dose. Because spike-specific TCR depth and breadth did not differ between the two schedules, AZD1222 recipients who got a second dose at roughly 4 weeks were pooled with those who got a second dose at roughly 12 weeks. The vaccinee samples were drawn from two UK trials, COV001 and COV002, one of which was a single-blind randomized controlled phase 2/3 trial testing AZD1222 (ChAdOx1 nCoV-19) in healthy adults. For TCRbeta chain sequencing, PBMC samples were collected from trial participants at day 0 and at day 28 after the second dose. The CDR3 numbers 13 residues from cysteine through phenylalanine. Only the CDR3 portion is preserved as DNA: 39 bases, with reading frame beginning at the first base. Deletion took 0 bases off V and 9 bases off J, with a span of 12 bases between the germline ends. The germline V gene yields SGHRS for CDR1 and YFSETQ for CDR2.

Remarks on this clone: It lacks a known antigen. No much larger clone exists at a distance of one base, and base qualities are not known.

Here the chain combines TRBV5-1 and TRBJ2-5; the D gene is unclear. The receptor's source is an adult who received the AZD1222 COVID-19 vaccine. Material: peripheral blood, obtained 28 days after the second AZD1222 dose. CDR3 reads: CASSLGGSVAQYF. The nucleotide sequence reads TGCGCCAGCAGCTTGGGTGGTTCGGTGGCCCAGTACTTC.